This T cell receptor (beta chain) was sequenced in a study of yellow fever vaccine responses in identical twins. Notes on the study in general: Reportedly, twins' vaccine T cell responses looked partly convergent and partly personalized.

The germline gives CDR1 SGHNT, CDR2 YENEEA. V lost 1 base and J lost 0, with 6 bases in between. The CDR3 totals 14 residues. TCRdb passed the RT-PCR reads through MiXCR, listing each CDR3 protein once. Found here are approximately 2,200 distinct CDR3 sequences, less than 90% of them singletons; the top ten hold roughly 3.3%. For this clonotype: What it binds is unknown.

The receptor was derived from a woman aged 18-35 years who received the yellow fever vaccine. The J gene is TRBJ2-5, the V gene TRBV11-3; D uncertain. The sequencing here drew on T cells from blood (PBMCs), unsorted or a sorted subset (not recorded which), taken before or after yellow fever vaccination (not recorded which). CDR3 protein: CASSLVWNQETQYF. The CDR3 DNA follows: TGTGCCAGCAGCTTAGTTTGGAACCAAGAGACCCAGTACTTC. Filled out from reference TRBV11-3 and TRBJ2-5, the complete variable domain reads EAGVVQSPRYKIIEKKQPVAFWCNPISGHNTLYWYLQNLGQGPELLIRYENEEAVDDSQLPKDRFSAERLKGVDSTLKIQPAELGDSAVYLCASSLVWNQETQYFGPGTRLLVL.